Detailed here is one T cell receptor beta chain. What it binds is unknown. Germline V gene data show CDR1 as SGHDT and CDR2 as YYEEEE. The CDR3 sequence is 14 residues long. The trim removed 8 bases at V and 2 bases at J, leaving 8 bases unmatched. Via MiXCR, TCRdb re-called the reads, giving one row per CDR3 protein. The sample contains 560,000 or so distinct CDR3 sequences, about 15% of which appear only once. This entry comes from a study of T cell repertoires in cytomegalovirus infection. Study-level findings and limits: CMV carriers with the relevant HLA were identified by cumulative public TCR beta family frequency.

This sequence originates from a human donor in good health (CMV status not recorded). Some clones in this sample may be carry-over from other donors' samples. The sample was CD8+ T cells from PBMCs. The rearrangement uses TRBV5-6 and TRBJ2-5, with TRBD2 matching 8 bases. The CDR3 DNA sequence: TGTGCCAGTTTGCTAGCGGGTCGACAAGAGACCCAGTACTTC. Translation: CASLLAGRQETQYF. Full variable domain (outside the CDR3, taken from reference TRBV5-6 and TRBJ2-5): DAGVTQSPTHLIKTRGQQVTLRCSPKSGHDTVSWYQQALGQGPQFIFQYYEEEERQRGNFPDRFSGHQFPNYSSELNVNALLLGDSALYLCASLLAGRQETQYFGPGTRLLVL.